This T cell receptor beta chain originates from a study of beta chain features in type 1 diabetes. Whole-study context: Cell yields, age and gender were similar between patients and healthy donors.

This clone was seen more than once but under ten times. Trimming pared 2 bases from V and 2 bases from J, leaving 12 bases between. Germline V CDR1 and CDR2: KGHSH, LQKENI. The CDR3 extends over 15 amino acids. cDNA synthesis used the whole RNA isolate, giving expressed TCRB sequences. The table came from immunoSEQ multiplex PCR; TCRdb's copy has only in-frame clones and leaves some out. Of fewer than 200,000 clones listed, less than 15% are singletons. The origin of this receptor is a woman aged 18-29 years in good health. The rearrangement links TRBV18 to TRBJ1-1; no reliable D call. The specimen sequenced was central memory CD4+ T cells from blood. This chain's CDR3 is CASSPEALTNTEAFF. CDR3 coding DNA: TGTGCCAGCTCACCAGAGGCACTCACAAACACTGAAGCTTTCTTT. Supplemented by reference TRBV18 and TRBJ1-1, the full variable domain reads NAGVMQNPRHLVRRRGQEARLRCSPMKGHSHVYWYRQLPEEGLKFMVYLQKENIIDESGMPKERFSAEFPKEGPSILRIQQVVRGDSAAYFCASSPEALTNTEAFFGQGTRLTVV.